The present entry profiles one T cell receptor (beta chain) with its context. Its antigen is unidentified. CD45RO negativity and positive selection for CCR7 defined naive CD8 cells, a population that excluded terminally differentiated effector memory CD45RA+ cells. This record comes from a study of shared clonotypes between healthy human individuals. Assay used: immunoSEQ multiplex PCR; TCRdb lists only in-frame clones, some missing. The table lists roughly 2,000,000 clones, less than 95% of them singletons. Trimming removed 2 bases at V and 10 bases at J, with 18 bases between. Per the germline V gene, CDR1 is MGHRA and CDR2 is YSYEKL. The CDR3 totals 14 residues. General observations from the study: Sharing across four donors was seen in approximately 5.2% of naive CD4 clonotypes.

The sequence came from a man aged 18 to 30 in good health. The V call is TRBV4-1, the J call TRBJ2-7; D perhaps matches TRBD1 (5 bases). Sequenced: naive CD8+ T cells sorted from blood. The CDR3 sequence: CASSQNVQGQTQYF. The CDR3 DNA is TGCGCCAGCAGCCAAAATGTTCAGGGCCAAACCCAGTACTTC.